This T cell receptor (delta chain) was identified in a study of gamma-delta T cells after stem cell transplantation. The CDR3 contains 19 residues. Germline values: CDR1 GEAIGNYY, CDR2 EKD. With 4 bases clipped from V and 0 bases from J, the junction kept 9 bases outside the gene matches. This clone was seen a handful of times. TCRdb's listed protein matches a much larger clone and diverges from this DNA's translation at residue 4, likely through a read error; the protein shown comes from the DNA. TCRdb processed the RT-PCR reads again with the CATT caller. The top ten clones hold 20% to 30% of a sample with about 3,000 delta-chain clones, 2.9% of them seen once.

Sequencing was done on a sample of gamma-delta T cells. The source of this sequence is a human donor. It is not recorded whose cells these are; they may come from a transplant donor. This rearrangement joins TRDV2 to TRDJ3; 9 bases are shared with TRDD3. CDR3 residues: CACEILLGDLSWDTRQMFF. CDR3 DNA: TGTGCCTGTGAAATCTTACTGGGGGACCTCTCCTGGGACACCCGACAGATGTTTTTC.